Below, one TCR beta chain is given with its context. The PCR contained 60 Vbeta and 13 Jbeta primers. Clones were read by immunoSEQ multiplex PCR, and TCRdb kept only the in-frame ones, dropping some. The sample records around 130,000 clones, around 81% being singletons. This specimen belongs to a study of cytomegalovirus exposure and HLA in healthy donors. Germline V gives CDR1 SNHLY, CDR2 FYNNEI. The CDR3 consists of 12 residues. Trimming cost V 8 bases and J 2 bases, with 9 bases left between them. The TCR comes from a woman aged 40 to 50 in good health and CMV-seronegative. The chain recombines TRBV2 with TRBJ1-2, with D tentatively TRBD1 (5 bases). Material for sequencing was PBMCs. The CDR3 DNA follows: TGTGCCAGCGGGGGGGGAAACTATGGCTACACCTTC. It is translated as CASGGGNYGYTF.